What follows are 20 T cell receptor beta chains derived from one specimen sequenced in a study of shared clonotypes between healthy human individuals. Sequenced by immunoSEQ multiplex PCR; TCRdb stores in-frame clones only, minus some. The sample yields 450,000 to 500,000 clones, about 72% seen once. The source material was PBMCs. These receptors were taken from a woman in her thirties or forties in good health. Some clones in this sample may be carry-over from other donors' samples.

A note on this clone: A much bigger clone sits one base away, suggesting this may be a read error. The chain is built from TRBV6-6 and TRBJ2-1; D is uncertain. V was shortened by 2 bases and J by 7 bases, with 3 bases between the two germline ends. CDR1 is MNHNY, CDR2 SVGAGI, per germline (reference sequence). The CDR3 totals 11 residues. CDR3 sequence: CASSYRNEQFF. The CDR3 DNA is TGTGCCAGCAGTTACCGAAATGAGCAGTTCTTC.

The chain employs TRBV7-2 and TRBJ2-5; the match to TRBD2 covers 11 bases. The end of the DNA aligns better with TRBJ2-7, so the J call may be wrong. Germline lookup yields CDR1 SGHTA and CDR2 FQGNSA. The CDR3 is made up of 15 amino acids. Here the CDR3 reads CASSVLAGAAYEQYF. In nucleotides, the CDR3 is TGTGCCAGCAGCGTACTAGCGGGGGCCGCCTACGAGCAGTACTTC.

Regarding this clone: One end of the junction fails to match germline, which may point to a read error. The chain uses TRBV10-2 and TRBJ1-5; perhaps TRBD1 as D (5 bases). Germline V CDR1 and CDR2: WSHSY, SAAADI. The CDR3 has 14 amino acids. The CDR3 DNA reads TGCGCCAGTAGTGGATGGGGGATAGATCAGCCCCAGCATTTT. Amino acids: CASSGWGIDQPQHF.

The chain employs TRBV18 and TRBJ2-1; 12 bases fit TRBD2. Looked up from germline, CDR1 is KGHSH and CDR2 is LQKENI. This CDR3 comprises 16 residues. After removal of 3 bases from V and 5 bases from J, the junction contained 5 bases not matched to a gene. CDR3 DNA: TGTGCCAGCTCACCGCGGACTAGCGGGACTGACAATGAGCAGTTCTTC. As protein: CASSPRTSGTDNEQFF. The whole variable domain, remainder taken from reference TRBV18 and TRBJ2-1, is NAGVMQNPRHLVRRRGQEARLRCSPMKGHSHVYWYRQLPEEGLKFMVYLQKENIIDESGMPKERFSAEFPKEGPSILRIQQVVRGDSAAYFCASSPRTSGTDNEQFFGPGTRLTVL.

This clone has a handful of counts. The gene calls are TRBV5-1 and TRBJ2-2, with D unresolved. The CDR3 has 15 amino acids. The germline gives CDR1 SGHRS, CDR2 YFSETQ. Trimming removed 4 bases at V and 4 bases at J, with 14 bases between. The CDR3 bases are TGCGCCAGCAGCCCGCTGATGGACCTCACCGGGGAGCTGTTTTTT. It yields the protein CASSPLMDLTGELFF.

V and J are TRBV10-3 and TRBJ2-7; no clear D gene. Trimming stripped 6 bases from V and 4 bases from J, with 19 bases between. The CDR3 contains 15 residues. The germline CDR1 and CDR2 sequences are ENHRY and SYGVKD. In DNA, the CDR3 is TGTGCCATCAGCCCGGACCGACCGGTTCGATACGAGCAGTACTTC. Translating it yields CAISPDRPVRYEQYF.

This clone has just a few counts. The CDR3, as DNA: TGCAGCGTCGGCCCAGCGGGAGGGCCTGACGAGCAGTACTTC. Its translation: CSVGPAGGPDEQYF. The rearrangement uses TRBV29-1 and TRBJ2-7, with 10 bases fitting TRBD2. J gave up 5 bases and V 6 bases, and 10 bases lay outside the gene matches. This CDR3 region has 14 residues. Germline-derived CDR1 and CDR2 are SQVTM and ANQGSEA.

CDR3 nucleotide sequence: TGTGCCAGCAATGCAGGGGGAGATATATTGGGCTACACCTTC. Amino acids: CASNAGGDILGYTF. The chain has TRBV7-2 and TRBJ1-2; 7 positions match TRBD1. The V gene's germline CDR1 is SGHTA and CDR2 FQGNSA. The CDR3 is made up of 14 amino acids. Germline trimming cut 7 bases from V and 8 bases from J; bases unmatched to any gene: 13.

This clone has just a few counts. The chain links TRBV5-4 to TRBJ2-4; unclear D gene. Germline V CDR1 and CDR2: SGHNT, YYREEE (reference sequence). This CDR3 has 19 residues. Trimming shortened V by 0 bases and J by 0 bases, and 19 bases separated the two germline ends. CDR3 in amino acids: CASSLGLFRSPIAKNIQYF. CDR3 nucleotide sequence: TGTGCCAGCAGCTTGGGGCTCTTTCGGTCCCCCATAGCCAAAAACATTCAGTACTTC.

This clone came up a few times. The chain's CDR3 is CASSLGGVGNTEAFF. CDR3 DNA: TGTGCCAGCTCCCTCGGCGGGGTGGGGAACACTGAAGCTTTCTTT. This chain connects TRBV18 to TRBJ1-1; D remains unclear. V was cut by 6 bases and J by 1 base, with 15 bases left in between. Germline CDR1 is KGHSH and CDR2 is LQKENI. The CDR3 length is 15 residues.

The table lists this clone with a few counts. The rearrangement uses TRBV16 and TRBJ1-2, with D tentatively TRBD1 (6 bases). The V end lost 5 bases, the J end lost 6 bases, and 16 bases lay between the germline ends. This CDR3 is built from 14 residues. In germline, CDR1 is KGHSY, CDR2 FQNENV. The CDR3 is CASSSNRVLNGYTF. The CDR3 DNA follows: TGTGCCAGCAGCTCTAACAGGGTACTGAATGGCTACACCTTC.

Notes on this clone: Since a far larger clone is one base different, this is likely a read error. CDR3 nucleotide sequence: TGTGCCAGCAGTACCTGGGAGCGTTATGCCTACGAGCAGTACTTC. It specifies CASSTWERYAYEQYF. This sequence joins TRBV27 and TRBJ2-7; tentative D call: TRBD2 (5 bases). The V end was cut by 5 bases, the J end by 2 bases, with 16 bases between. Germline values: CDR1 MNHEY, CDR2 SMNVEV (reference sequence). This CDR3 has 15 residues.

This clone was seen only once. The V call is TRBV27, the J call TRBJ2-3; possibly TRBD1 for D (6 bases). CDR1 is MNHEY, CDR2 SMNVEV, per germline (reference sequence). V dropped 3 bases and J dropped 0 bases, with 10 bases sitting between them. The CDR3 runs to 15 residues. CDR3 nucleotide sequence: TGTGCCAGCAGTTTTTTGGGACACAGCACAGATACGCAGTATTTT. Amino acids: CASSFLGHSTDTQYF.

The chain uses TRBV5-1 and TRBJ1-3, with D unresolved. This CDR3 is 16 amino acids long. Germline CDR1 is SGHRS and CDR2 is YFSETQ. The ends were cut back, 4 bases at V and 0 bases at J, with 14 bases in the middle. The CDR3 DNA follows: TGCGCCAGCAGCCCATTGACACTGTTCTCTGGAAACACCATATATTTT. Translating it yields CASSPLTLFSGNTIYF.

The gene calls are TRBV11-1 and TRBJ2-3, with 7 positions matching TRBD2. This CDR3 is built from 14 residues. V was pared by 2 bases and J by 1 base, with 0 bases of the junction left unmatched. Germline loops: CDR1 SGHAT, CDR2 FQDESV (reference sequence). The CDR3 region has the DNA TGTGCCAGCAGCTTAAGCGGGGGCACAGATACGCAGTATTTT. It translates to CASSLSGGTDTQYF.

This clone occurred once. The gene calls are TRBV27 and TRBJ2-7; maybe TRBD1 (6 bases). Trimming left V 8 bases short and J 1 base short, with 18 bases between. Germline values: CDR1 MNHEY, CDR2 SMNVEV (reference sequence). This CDR3 is built from 15 residues. The chain's CDR3 is CASPRDTDISYEQYF. For the CDR3, the DNA is TGTGCCAGCCCTCGGGACACCGATATTTCCTACGAGCAGTACTTC.

V gene TRBV5-1 combines with J gene TRBJ2-5, with 11 bases aligning to TRBD2. The CDR3 sequence is 16 residues long. The V gene's germline CDR1 is SGHRS and CDR2 YFSETQ. V was clipped by 0 bases and J by 7 bases; unmatched bases: 8. CDR3 sequence (DNA): TGCGCCAGCAGCTTGGATCCGGGACTAGCGGATATGACCCAGTACTTC. It translates to CASSLDPGLADMTQYF.

The chain combines TRBV7-8 with TRBJ2-5, with a weak D call TRBD1 (5 bases). TRBJ2-7 explains the end of the DNA better; the J call may be wrong. Germline assignment: CDR1 SGHVS and CDR2 FQNEAQ. The CDR3 runs to 15 residues. The CDR3 here is CASSLAEGALYEQYF. The DNA for the CDR3 is TGTGCCAGCAGCTTAGCAGAAGGGGCGCTCTACGAGCAGTACTTC.

The genes are TRBV7-6 and TRBJ2-7; the D is unclear. The germline V and J ends were trimmed by 5 bases and 3 bases, with 14 bases remaining between them. CDR3 length equals 14 residues. Germline-derived CDR1 and CDR2 are SGHVS and FNYEAQ. CDR3 nucleotide sequence: TGTGCCAGCAGCCCCAGTGTCGCGAGCTACGAGCAGTACTTC. Its translation: CASSPSVASYEQYF.

The rearrangement links TRBV27 to TRBJ1-2, with TRBD1 as a possible D gene (6 bases). Deletions cut 6 bases from V and 4 bases from J, with 12 bases between. The CDR3 loop spans 13 amino acids. From germline, CDR1 is MNHEY and CDR2 SMNVEV (reference sequence). The DNA for the CDR3 is TGTGCCAGCAGGCAGACAGGCGTCTATGGCTACACCTTC. Protein sequence: CASRQTGVYGYTF.